The 20 T cell receptor beta chains below come from one sample, sequenced in a study of cytomegalovirus exposure and HLA in healthy donors. PCR involved 60 Vbeta and 13 Jbeta primers. Profiled with immunoSEQ multiplex PCR; TCRdb holds only in-frame clones, not every one. The repertoire includes roughly 180,000 clones, around four fifths of them detected once, and roughly 1.3% sits in the top ten. The sequencing input was PBMCs. These receptor sequences come from a man aged 30 to 39 in good health and CMV-seronegative.

The chain recombines TRBV4-3 with TRBJ2-4, with 9 bases identical to TRBD2. Germline-derived CDR1 and CDR2 are LGHNA and YSLEER. The length of the CDR3 is 21 residues. V lost 2 bases and J lost 0; bases outside the gene matches: 17. CDR3 coding DNA: TGCGCCAGCAGCCAACAGTCAGGAGGGGCGGGAGGGCAGGGAGCCAAAAACATTCAGTACTTC. It yields the protein CASSQQSGGAGGQGAKNIQYF.

The chain joins TRBV5-1 to TRBJ1-2; 7 nucleotides agree with TRBD1. Germline lookup yields CDR1 SGHRS and CDR2 YFSETQ. The CDR3 sequence is 13 residues long. Unmatched junction bases numbered 8, after V lost 8 bases and J lost 4 bases. Written as DNA, the CDR3 is TGCGCCAGTCGCCGGGACAGTGTCTATGGCTACACCTTC. The encoded protein is CASRRDSVYGYTF.

The chain employs TRBV7-3 and TRBJ1-6; 8 bases map to TRBD1. In germline, CDR1 is SGHTA, CDR2 FQGTGA. The CDR3 is made up of 15 amino acids. V lost 5 bases to trimming and J lost 10 bases; unmatched junction nucleotides: 10. The CDR3 spells CASSKGTGSPSPLHF. DNA for the CDR3: TGTGCCAGCAGCAAGGGGACAGGCTCTCCATCACCCCTCCACTTT.

This clone has a single count. The chain joins TRBV7-2 to TRBJ1-5, with 11 bases fitting TRBD1. V gave up 1 base and J gave up 5 bases; unmatched junction bases: 1. Germline V gene sequence: CDR1 SGHTA, CDR2 FQGNSA. The CDR3 has 15 amino acids. CDR3 sequence: CASSLGTGGHQPQHF. DNA of the CDR3: TGTGCCAGCAGCTTAGGGACAGGGGGCCATCAGCCCCAGCATTTT.

The gene calls are TRBV5-1 and TRBJ2-3; D possibly corresponds to TRBD2 (6 bases). This CDR3 has 15 residues. Germline values: CDR1 SGHRS, CDR2 YFSETQ. Trimming pared 0 bases from V and 2 bases from J, leaving 10 bases between. CDR3 nucleotides: TGCGCCAGCAGCTTGGGTTGGGACTCCACAGATACGCAGTATTTT. This sequence encodes CASSLGWDSTDTQYF.

This rearrangement joins TRBV29-1 to TRBJ1-1; 9 bases are shared with TRBD1. CDR3 length: 14 amino acids. CDR1 SQVTM and CDR2 ANQGSEA come from the germline V gene. V was clipped by 7 bases and J by 1 base; unmatched bases: 7. The CDR3 DNA reads TGCAGCGCCTTGGGGGACAGGGCGAACACTGAAGCTTTCTTT. Translated: CSALGDRANTEAFF.

This chain joins TRBV27 and TRBJ1-2; possible D gene TRBD1, 5 bases. V lost 2 bases and J 7 bases, leaving 14 bases between the germline ends. The CDR3 sequence is 14 residues long. Germline V lookup: CDR1 MNHEY, CDR2 SMNVEV (reference sequence). The DNA for the CDR3 is TGTGCCAGCAGTTTACAGGGTTGGGGTGGTGGCTACACCTTC. It yields the protein CASSLQGWGGGYTF.

As to this clone: Mismatch with germline at one junction end may stem from a read error. The V and J genes are TRBV2 and TRBJ2-3; 10 nucleotides agree with TRBD1. Germline values: CDR1 SNHLY, CDR2 FYNNEI. The CDR3 is made up of 15 amino acids. CDR3 residues: CAKTGGLTSTDTQYF. The CDR3, as DNA: TGTGCCAAGACAGGGGGCTTGACTAGCACGGATACGCAGTATTTT. The variable domain in full, completed from reference TRBV2 and TRBJ2-3, reads EPEVTQTPSHQVTQMGQEVILRCVPISNHLYFYWYRQILGQKVEFLVSFYNNEISEKSEIFDDQFSVERPDGSNFTLKIRSTKLEDSAMYFCAKTGGLTSTDTQYFGPGTRLTVL.

The rearrangement uses TRBV4-1 and TRBJ1-1, with 8 nucleotides matching TRBD1. Germline CDR1 reads MGHRA; CDR2 reads YSYEKL. The CDR3 length is 14 residues. V lost 4 bases, J lost 7 bases, and 8 bases stayed unmatched. This chain's CDR3 is CASSPRQGLGEAFF. As DNA, the CDR3 is TGCGCCAGCAGCCCTAGACAGGGGCTCGGTGAAGCTTTCTTT.

This chain links TRBV28 with TRBJ1-6; D gene uncertain. The CDR3 has 12 residues. CDR1 and CDR2 from the germline V gene are MDHEN and SYDVKM. Trimming stripped 2 bases from V and 10 bases from J, with 6 bases between. The CDR3, as DNA: TGTGCCAGCAGTTTACCGGGATCACCCCTCCACTTT. This encodes CASSLPGSPLHF.

Regarding this clone: The junction and the germline gene differ at one end; a read error may be behind it. The chain uses TRBV7-7 and TRBJ2-7; TRBD2 is a possible D gene (5 bases). Looked up from germline, CDR1 is SSHAT and CDR2 is FNYEAQ (reference sequence). The CDR3 is made up of 15 amino acids. In DNA, the CDR3 is TGTGCTAGCAGCCCAGGTCAAGGGCCGGGGTACGAGCAGTACTTC. Its protein is CASSPGQGPGYEQYF.

This chain joins TRBV2 and TRBJ2-7; D call uncertain. The length of the CDR3 is 12 residues. In germline, CDR1 is SNHLY, CDR2 FYNNEI. V lost 4 bases and J 6 bases, leaving 10 bases between the germline ends. For the CDR3, the DNA is TGTGCCAGCAGTGGGCTAGAAGGCGAGCAGTACTTC. It encodes CASSGLEGEQYF.

This clone came up a few times. The rearrangement links TRBV9 to TRBJ1-1; D remains ambiguous. The CDR3 is 13 amino acids. V was trimmed by 0 bases and J by 10 bases, leaving 13 bases between them. Germline lookup yields CDR1 SGDLS and CDR2 YYNGEE. This CDR3 is CASSVALRGTAFF. The CDR3 bases are TGTGCCAGCAGCGTAGCTCTCCGGGGTACAGCTTTCTTT.

V usage is TRBV11-1 and J usage is TRBJ1-4, with D unresolved. With 1 base removed from V and 5 bases from J, the gap between germline ends came to 5 bases. The CDR3 covers 13 residues. Germline V CDR1 and CDR2: SGHAT, FQDESV (reference sequence). The CDR3 protein is CASSLGRNEKLFF. Written as DNA, the CDR3 is TGTGCCAGCAGCTTAGGGCGGAATGAAAAACTGTTTTTT. The full variable domain, completed using reference TRBV11-1 and TRBJ1-4, is EAEVAQSPRYKITEKSQAVAFWCDPISGHATLYWYRQILGQGPELLVQFQDESVVDDSQLPKDRFSAERLKGVDSTLKIQPAELGDSAMYLCASSLGRNEKLFFGSGTQLSVL.

This sequence joins TRBV13 and TRBJ2-7, with D tentatively TRBD1 (6 bases). Germline V gene data show CDR1 as PRHDT and CDR2 as FYEKMQ (reference sequence). V lost 5 bases and J lost 2, with 13 bases in between. The CDR3 runs 14 residues. The CDR3 region is CASSRGGQPYEQYF. DNA of the CDR3: TGTGCCAGCAGCAGAGGGGGACAACCCTACGAGCAGTACTTC.

The J gene is TRBJ1-1, the V gene TRBV18, with D uncertain. This CDR3 contains 14 residues. CDR1 KGHSH and CDR2 LQKENI come from the germline V gene. Trimming left V 3 bases short and J 1 base short, with 9 bases between. CDR3 in DNA: TGTGCCAGCTCACCCCAGGCGGGGAACACTGAAGCTTTCTTT. Amino acid sequence: CASSPQAGNTEAFF.

The genes are TRBV30 and TRBJ1-2; possibly TRBD1 for D (5 bases). The V and J ends lost 5 bases and 5 bases respectively, with 15 bases between them. This CDR3 is 13 amino acids long. Germline loops: CDR1 GTSNPN, CDR2 SVGIG (reference sequence). The CDR3 region has the DNA TGTGCCTGGGGGACTTCTGAAGGTTATGGCTACACCTTC. The encoded protein is CAWGTSEGYGYTF.

V usage is TRBV5-1 and J usage is TRBJ2-2; D remains ambiguous. V was clipped by 0 bases and J by 4 bases, with 10 bases between them. Per the germline V gene, CDR1 is SGHRS and CDR2 is YFSETQ. The CDR3 consists of 15 residues. CDR3: CASSLEILGTGELFF. The CDR3 DNA is TGCGCCAGCAGCTTGGAAATTCTAGGCACCGGGGAGCTGTTTTTT.

Here the CDR3 reads CASSSGGTGGRNAEAFF. For the CDR3, the DNA is TGTGCCAGCAGCTCAGGGGGAACAGGGGGCAGAAATGCTGAAGCTTTCTTT. V is TRBV28 and J is TRBJ1-1, with TRBD1 identical over 9 bases. The V segment lost 6 bases and the J segment 6 bases; nucleotides outside the gene matches: 17. The CDR3 sequence is 17 residues long. Germline V gene lookup returns CDR1 MDHEN and CDR2 SYDVKM.

This clone was detected a few times. The chain is built from TRBV4-3 and TRBJ1-5; the match to TRBD1 covers 11 bases. Trimming removed 1 base from V and 4 bases from J; junction bases left unmatched: 12. The CDR3 length is 19 residues. Germline V lookup: CDR1 LGHNA, CDR2 YSLEER. The CDR3 bases are TGCGCCAGCAGCCAAGGATACGGGACAGGGGGTGTTCAGAATCAGCCCCAGCATTTT. Translation gives CASSQGYGTGGVQNQPQHF.